One and the same sample provided the 3 T cell receptor beta chains below, sequenced in a study of blood T cell repertoires in COVID-19. Here immunoSEQ multiplex PCR was the method, and the copy in TCRdb shows in-frame clones only, minus some. The sample holds 300,000 to 450,000 clones, approximately 89% seen once. Sequencing was done on a sample of PBMCs or T cells enriched from blood (not recorded which). All receptors come from a man aged 35 to 55 in a cohort exposed to, infected with or recovered from COVID-19 (not recorded which).

In its sample, this clone was seen once. The rearrangement joins TRBV11-2 to TRBJ2-1; 7 bases fit TRBD2. The germline V gene has CDR1 SGHAT and CDR2 FQNNGV. V shed 5 bases, J shed 6 bases, and the junction held 7 bases outside the gene matches. CDR3 length: 14 residues. CDR3 sequence: CASSPRLASNEQFF. The CDR3 DNA sequence: TGTGCCAGCAGCCCACGACTAGCCTCCAATGAGCAGTTCTTC.

This chain links TRBV15 with TRBJ2-2, with 8 bases aligning to TRBD2. CDR3 length equals 16 residues. Germline CDR1 and CDR2: LNHNV and YYDKDF (reference sequence). V trimming: 3 bases; J trimming: 0 bases; junction bases outside the gene matches: 3. The CDR3 DNA follows: TGTGCCACCAGCAGGTTAGCGGGGACGAACACCGGGGAGCTGTTTTTT. This translates into CATSRLAGTNTGELFF. Full variable domain (remainder filled in from reference TRBV15 and TRBJ2-2): DAMVIQNPRYQVTQFGKPVTLSCSQTLNHNVMYWYQQKSSQAPKLLFHYYDKDFNNEADTPDNFQSRRPNTSFCFLDIRSPGLGDTAMYLCATSRLAGTNTGELFFGEGSRLTVL.

This clone was counted between two and nine times. This chain connects TRBV2 to TRBJ2-7; 7 bases map to TRBD2. With 5 bases clipped from V and 5 bases from J, the junction kept 9 bases outside the gene matches. This CDR3 has 14 amino acids. CDR1 SNHLY and CDR2 FYNNEI come from the germline V gene. In DNA form, the CDR3 reads TGTGCCAGCAGTCTTGGGCGGGAGTCCCACGAGCAGTACTTC. Translated, it gives CASSLGRESHEQYF.